A selection of T cell receptor beta chains follows, all from one sample in a study of shared clonotypes between healthy human individuals. TCRdb's table, derived via immunoSEQ multiplex PCR, lists solely in-frame clones and lacks some. The table shows around 350,000 clones, with around 70% occurring only once. The specimen sequenced was memory CD4+ T cells sorted from blood. The source of these receptors is a man younger than 45 in good health. Both conserved end residues are part of each CDR3. A D gene is named only where the DNA matches it firmly. The listing skips clone size in some rows; elsewhere it reads once, few, many or a size class.

clone size,CDR3 length,V gene,J gene,D gene,CDR3 protein,CDR3 DNA
NA,16,TRBV7-2,TRBJ1-1,NA,CASSFVDGARNTEAFF,TGTGCCAGCAGCTTTGTGGACGGGGCCCGAAACACTGAAGCTTTCTTT
NA,16,TRBV5-4,TRBJ2-3,TRBD2,CASSSRAGELTDTQYF,TGTGCCAGCAGCTCCCGAGCGGGAGAGCTCACAGATACGCAGTATTTT
NA,16,TRBV11-3,TRBJ2-7,TRBD2,CASSPGTSGRFHEQYF,TGTGCCAGCAGCCCCGGGACTAGCGGGAGATTCCACGAGCAGTACTTC
NA,13,TRBV28,TRBJ2-7,TRBD2,CASRGEREYEQYF,TGTGCCAGCAGGGGGGAGCGGGAGTACGAGCAGTACTTC
NA,16,TRBV22-1,TRBJ1-2,NA,CPGRGLRKRETYGYTF,TGTCCTGGGAGAGGCCTTCGAAAGCGAGAGACCTATGGCTACACCTTC
NA,15,TRBV6-1,TRBJ1-2,NA,CASSPPVREAYGYTF,TGTGCCAGCAGCCCTCCCGTAAGGGAAGCATATGGCTACACCTTC
NA,16,TRBV21-1,TRBJ1-5,NA,CASASPGLNSNQPQHF,TGTGCCAGCGCTAGTCCAGGTCTCAATAGCAATCAGCCCCAGCATTTT
NA,13,TRBV11-3,TRBJ2-5,NA,CASSLSYVETQYF,TGTGCCAGCAGCTTGAGTTATGTCGAGACCCAGTACTTC
NA,16,TRBV19,TRBJ1-5,NA,CASTPTAGTIHQPQHF,TGTGCCAGTACCCCAACGGCCGGGACAATCCATCAGCCCCAGCATTTT
NA,18,TRBV11-3,TRBJ2-3,TRBD2,CASSLDSVLAGEADTQYF,TGTGCCAGCAGCTTAGACTCCGTACTAGCGGGAGAAGCAGATACGCAGTATTTT
NA,15,TRBV6-1,TRBJ2-3,NA,CASSGRGTGTDTQYF,TGTGCCAGCAGTGGTAGGGGTACGGGCACAGATACGCAGTATTTT
NA,15,TRBV2,TRBJ2-2,NA,CASSRQVVGTGELFF,TGTGCCAGCAGCCGACAGGTCGTAGGGACCGGGGAGCTGTTTTTT
once,14,TRBV2,TRBJ1-2,TRBD1,CASSLDRGHGGYTF,TGTGCCAGCAGTTTGGACAGGGGGCATGGTGGCTACACCTTC
NA,14,TRBV6-1,TRBJ2-7,NA,CASARGSASYEQYF,TGTGCCAGTGCCAGGGGATCGGCTTCCTACGAGCAGTACTTC
NA,14,TRBV5-1,TRBJ1-3,NA,CASSYQGAGNTIYF,TGCGCCAGCAGTTATCAGGGTGCTGGAAACACCATATATTTT
NA,12,TRBV5-1,TRBJ2-2,NA,CASSLGGGELFF,TGCGCCAGCAGCTTGGGTGGTGGGGAGCTGTTTTTT
few,10,TRBV6-4,TRBJ2-7,NA,CASQGCEQYF,TGTGCCAGCCAGGGTTGCGAGCAGTACTTC
NA,15,TRBV9,TRBJ2-7,TRBD2,CASSVGTAGVYEQYF,TGTGCCAGCAGCGTAGGGACAGCGGGAGTCTACGAGCAGTACTTC
many,14,TRBV28,TRBJ1-1,NA,CASSPGLMVVEAFF,TGTGCCAGCAGTCCCGGCTTAATGGTGGTTGAAGCTTTCTTT
once,13,TRBV19,TRBJ2-3,NA,CASRLRELDTQYF,TGTGCCAGTAGGCTGAGGGAGTTAGATACGCAGTATTTT
many,15,TRBV5-1,TRBJ2-2,NA,CASSVRLRDSGELFF,TGCGCCAGCAGCGTGCGCCTCAGGGATTCCGGGGAGCTGTTTTTT
NA,16,TRBV21-1,TRBJ2-7,NA,CASSKPASSSSYEQYF,TGTGCCAGCAGCAAACCCGCCAGTTCGAGCTCCTACGAGCAGTACTTC
NA,18,TRBV7-3,TRBJ2-2,NA,CASSSNPDKRRNTGELFF,TGTGCCAGCAGCTCAAATCCGGATAAGCGGAGAAACACCGGGGAGCTGTTTTTT
NA,15,TRBV5-1,TRBJ2-1,NA,CASSRGGVLYNEQFF,TGCGCCAGCAGCCGAGGAGGGGTTCTCTACAATGAGCAGTTCTTC
many,15,TRBV2,TRBJ2-3,TRBD2,CASSEFAGVADTQYF,TGTGCCAGCAGTGAATTTGCGGGAGTGGCAGATACGCAGTATTTT
once,13,TRBV29-1,TRBJ2-7,TRBD1,CSVSGTGIYEQYF,TGCAGCGTGTCCGGGACAGGGATCTACGAGCAGTACTTC
NA,13,TRBV4-1,TRBJ2-3,TRBD1,CASDPTGADTQYF,TGCGCCAGCGACCCGACAGGGGCGGATACGCAGTATTTT
NA,13,TRBV15,TRBJ1-4,NA,CATSSLPGEKLFF,TGTGCCACCAGCTCCCTTCCCGGAGAAAAACTGTTTTTT
once,16,TRBV18,TRBJ1-1,NA,CASSPSMRGASTEAFF,TGTGCCAGCTCACCCTCGATGAGGGGCGCCTCCACTGAAGCTTTCTTT
NA,16,TRBV6-5,TRBJ2-7,TRBD2,CASSYVSREGSYEQYF,TGTGCCAGCAGTTACGTTTCGCGGGAGGGATCCTACGAGCAGTACTTC
NA,19,TRBV5-1,TRBJ2-2,TRBD2,CASTSGLTNLEMIAGELFF,TGCGCCAGCACTAGCGGGCTAACAAATCTGGAGATGATAGCGGGGGAGCTGTTTTTT
NA,14,TRBV15,TRBJ1-5,NA,CATSSGDGYQPQHF,TGTGCCACCAGCAGCGGAGACGGGTATCAGCCCCAGCATTTT
NA,15,TRBV18,TRBJ1-5,TRBD1,CASSPGQVRNQPQHF,TGTGCCAGCTCACCCGGACAGGTCCGCAATCAGCCCCAGCATTTT
NA,20,TRBV1,TRBJ2-2,NA,CTSSQDRGQGVRTNTGELFF,TGCACCAGCAGCCAAGACCGCGGACAGGGGGTTCGAACGAACACCGGGGAGCTGTTTTTT
NA,13,TRBV7-8,TRBJ1-1,NA,CASSLVRDTEAFF,TGTGCCAGCAGCTTAGTCAGGGACACTGAAGCTTTCTTT
NA,13,TRBV30,TRBJ1-2,NA,CAWSVPGTYGYTF,TGTGCCTGGAGTGTACCTGGGACCTATGGCTACACCTTC
NA,11,TRBV2,TRBJ1-1,NA,CASLYDTEAFF,TGTGCCAGCCTATATGACACTGAAGCTTTCTTT
NA,13,TRBV5-5,TRBJ2-1,NA,CASSLGPDNEQFF,TGTGCCAGCAGCCTTGGACCCGACAATGAGCAGTTCTTC
few,19,TRBV15,TRBJ1-3,NA,CATSRGSISSRGSRNTIYF,TGTGCCACCAGCAGAGGTTCAATAAGTTCGCGGGGTTCGAGAAACACCATATATTTT
NA,14,TRBV7-8,TRBJ1-5,NA,CASSFSGVNQPQHF,TGTGCCAGCAGCTTTTCAGGGGTCAATCAGCCCCAGCATTTT
NA,12,TRBV5-1,TRBJ2-7,NA,CASSLLPGEQYF,TGCGCCAGCAGCTTGTTGCCTGGGGAGCAGTACTTC
NA,13,TRBV5-1,TRBJ2-3,NA,CASSLNGADTQYF,TGCGCCAGCAGCTTGAACGGGGCAGATACGCAGTATTTT
once,15,TRBV6-1,TRBJ1-1,NA,CASSPRVTTNTEAFF,TGTGCCAGCAGTCCCAGGGTAACGACCAACACTGAAGCTTTCTTT
NA,14,TRBV7-3,TRBJ2-3,NA,CASSWGLGADTQYF,TGTGCCAGCAGCTGGGGGCTAGGCGCAGATACGCAGTATTTT
NA,13,TRBV2,TRBJ1-1,TRBD1,CASSEHRGTEAFF,TGTGCCAGCAGTGAACACAGGGGCACTGAAGCTTTCTTT
NA,14,TRBV11-2,TRBJ2-1,NA,CASSRPGLLYEQFF,TGTGCCAGCAGCCGCCCGGGACTTCTCTATGAGCAGTTCTTC
NA,13,TRBV5-1,TRBJ1-1,TRBD1,CASSLRDRAEAFF,TGCGCCAGCAGCTTGAGGGACAGAGCAGAAGCTTTCTTT
NA,13,TRBV9,TRBJ2-2,NA,CASSVVGTGELFF,TGTGCCAGCAGCGTAGTAGGCACCGGGGAGCTGTTTTTT
NA,16,TRBV5-8,TRBJ2-1,NA,CASRVYIGWSYNEQFF,TGTGCCAGCAGAGTGTATATAGGATGGTCCTACAATGAGCAGTTCTTC
NA,16,TRBV7-3,TRBJ2-3,NA,CASSPRERPSTDTQYF,TGTGCCAGCAGCCCCCGGGAGAGGCCCAGCACAGATACGCAGTATTTT
few,14,TRBV6-5,TRBJ2-2,NA,CASSYLEDTGELFF,TGTGCCAGCAGTTACTTGGAGGACACCGGGGAGCTGTTTTTT
NA,14,TRBV11-3,TRBJ2-1,NA,CASSTYRGGYEQFF,TGTGCCAGCAGCACGTACAGGGGGGGCTATGAGCAGTTCTTC
once,15,TRBV27,TRBJ1-2,NA,CASGRAGDLRDGYTF,TGTGCCAGCGGACGGGCAGGGGATTTAAGGGATGGCTACACCTTC
NA,15,TRBV6-1,TRBJ2-7,TRBD1,CASNDRGQSSYEQYF,TGTGCCAGCAATGACAGGGGGCAAAGCTCCTACGAGCAGTACTTC